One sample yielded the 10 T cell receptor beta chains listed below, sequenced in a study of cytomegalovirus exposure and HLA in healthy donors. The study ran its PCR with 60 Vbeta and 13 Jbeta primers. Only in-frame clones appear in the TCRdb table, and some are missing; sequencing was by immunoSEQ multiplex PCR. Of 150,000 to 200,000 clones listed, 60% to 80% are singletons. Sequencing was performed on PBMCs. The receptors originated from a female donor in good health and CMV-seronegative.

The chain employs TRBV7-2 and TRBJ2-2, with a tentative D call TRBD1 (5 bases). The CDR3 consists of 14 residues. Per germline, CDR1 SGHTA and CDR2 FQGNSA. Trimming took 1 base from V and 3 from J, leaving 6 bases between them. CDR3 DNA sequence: TGTGCCAGCAGCTTAGGCAGGGACACCGGGGAGCTGTTTTTT. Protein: CASSLGRDTGELFF.

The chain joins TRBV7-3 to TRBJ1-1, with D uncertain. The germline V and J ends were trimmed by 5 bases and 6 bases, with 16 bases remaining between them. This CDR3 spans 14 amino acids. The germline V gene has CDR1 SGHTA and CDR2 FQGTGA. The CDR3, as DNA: TGTGCCAGCAGCCCGTCGGGAGGATGGGCTGAAGCTTTCTTT. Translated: CASSPSGGWAEAFF.

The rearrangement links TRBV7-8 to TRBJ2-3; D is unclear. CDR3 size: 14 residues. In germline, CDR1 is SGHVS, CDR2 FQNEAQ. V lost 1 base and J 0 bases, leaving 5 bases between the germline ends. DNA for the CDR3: TGTGCCAGCAGCTTAGAACTCAGCACAGATACGCAGTATTTT. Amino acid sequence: CASSLELSTDTQYF.

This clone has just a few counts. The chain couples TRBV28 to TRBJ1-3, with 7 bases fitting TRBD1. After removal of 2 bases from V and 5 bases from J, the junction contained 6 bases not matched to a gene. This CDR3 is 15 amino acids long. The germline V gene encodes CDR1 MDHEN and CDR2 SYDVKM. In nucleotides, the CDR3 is TGTGCCAGCAGTTTAGAGGGGGCACGGAGAAACACCATATATTTT. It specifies CASSLEGARRNTIYF.

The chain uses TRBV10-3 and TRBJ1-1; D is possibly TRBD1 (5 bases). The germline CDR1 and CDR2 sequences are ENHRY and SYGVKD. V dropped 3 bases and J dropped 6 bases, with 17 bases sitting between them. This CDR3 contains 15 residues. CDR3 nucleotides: TGTGCCATCAGTGAAGGGGTGAGGACGGTAGCTGAAGCTTTCTTT. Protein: CAISEGVRTVAEAFF.

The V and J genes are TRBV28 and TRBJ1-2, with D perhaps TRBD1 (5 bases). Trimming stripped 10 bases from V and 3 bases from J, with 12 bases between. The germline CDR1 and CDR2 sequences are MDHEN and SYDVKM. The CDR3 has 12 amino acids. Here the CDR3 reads CATNTGDYGYTF. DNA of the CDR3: TGTGCCACCAACACAGGCGACTATGGCTACACCTTC.

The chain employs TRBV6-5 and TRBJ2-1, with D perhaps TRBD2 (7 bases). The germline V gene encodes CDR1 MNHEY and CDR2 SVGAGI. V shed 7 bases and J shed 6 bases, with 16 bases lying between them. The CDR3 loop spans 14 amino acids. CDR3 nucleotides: TGTGCCAGCAAGTGGGGGGGCCCGGGCAATGAGCAGTTCTTC. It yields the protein CASKWGGPGNEQFF.

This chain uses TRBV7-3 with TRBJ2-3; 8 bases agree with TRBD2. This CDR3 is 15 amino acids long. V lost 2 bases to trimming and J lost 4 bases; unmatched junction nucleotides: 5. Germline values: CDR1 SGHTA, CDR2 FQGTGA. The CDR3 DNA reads TGTGCCAGCAGCTTACAGCGGGAGTTCGCAGATACGCAGTATTTT. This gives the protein CASSLQREFADTQYF.

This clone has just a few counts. The chain's CDR3 is CASITLGGGASDTQYF. The CDR3 bases are TGTGCCAGCATCACCCTTGGCGGGGGGGCGTCAGATACGCAGTATTTT. The chain employs TRBV13 and TRBJ2-3; 9 nucleotides align to TRBD2. V gave up 7 bases and J gave up 4 bases; unmatched junction bases: 12. The CDR3 runs 16 residues. Germline-derived CDR1 and CDR2 are PRHDT and FYEKMQ (reference sequence).

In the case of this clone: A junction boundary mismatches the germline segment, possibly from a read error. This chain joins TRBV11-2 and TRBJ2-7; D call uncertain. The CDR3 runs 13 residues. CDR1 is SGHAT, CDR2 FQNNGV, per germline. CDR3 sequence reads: CVSSLQTSYEQYF. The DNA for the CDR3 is TGTGTCAGCAGCTTACAAACAAGCTACGAGCAGTACTTC.